This TCR beta chain was recorded in a study of cytomegalovirus exposure and HLA in healthy donors. Study outcomes and limitations: Reports state that TCR beta sequences accurately predicted most subjects' HLA-A and HLA-B alleles. Later analysis suggested most CMV-associated TCR beta chains were HLA-restricted. CMV serostatus was the sole immune exposure data available.

Germline V CDR1 and CDR2: SQVTM, ANQGSEA. This CDR3 is 13 amino acids long. Trimming cost V 2 bases and J 0 bases, with 7 bases left between them. Both 60 Vbeta primers and 13 Jbeta primers went into the PCR. Sequenced by immunoSEQ multiplex PCR; TCRdb stores in-frame clones only, minus some. This table holds some 180,000 clones, more than 75% found once. To note about this clone: Its antigen is still unknown.

This TCR was recovered from a woman younger than 45 in good health and CMV-seropositive. V is TRBV29-1 and J is TRBJ1-2; no reliable D call. Sequencing used PBMCs. CDR3 in DNA: TGCAGCGTTGAAAGAGGGTCTAACTATGGCTACACCTTC. It encodes CSVERGSNYGYTF.